This T cell receptor beta chain is from a study of T cell changes during pregnancy in multiple sclerosis (dated by TCRdb to between 2017 and 2020). Regarding the study in general: The study looked at changes in the T cell repertoire across pregnancy in women with multiple sclerosis.

Inclusive of the bounding cysteine and phenylalanine, the CDR3 is 14 residues long. Solely the CDR3 DNA is kept, with 42 bases framed from the first base. Relative to germline, V is missing 5 bases and J is missing 5 bases, with 5 bases of the junction outside any gene match. CDR1 and CDR2 are drawn from the germline V gene: LGHNA, YSLEER. Libraries were constructed by the immunoSEQ multiplex PCR assay. The immuneACCESS repertoire file appears here via TCRdb, limited to in-frame rearrangements. These files lack a portion of the clones; in checked studies, under half of the deficit traces to unresolved V genes, and the cause of the others is not known. This sample gives some 94,000 clones in total; roughly 90% of them show up just once. The ten largest clones capture about 1.5% of the sample. This clone appeared once. This receptor's antigen is unknown. Per-base quality was not reported, and no clone a single base away is much larger than it.

This clonotype originated in a female donor with multiple sclerosis, enrolled in a pregnancy study. This chain is built from TRBV4-3 and TRBJ1-1; 10 junctional bases match TRBD1. The specimen comprised peripheral blood, sampled in the first trimester of pregnancy. The CDR3 is CASSAGQGRTEAFF. In nucleotides, the sequence is TGCGCCAGCAGCGCGGGACAGGGGAGGACTGAAGCTTTCTTT.